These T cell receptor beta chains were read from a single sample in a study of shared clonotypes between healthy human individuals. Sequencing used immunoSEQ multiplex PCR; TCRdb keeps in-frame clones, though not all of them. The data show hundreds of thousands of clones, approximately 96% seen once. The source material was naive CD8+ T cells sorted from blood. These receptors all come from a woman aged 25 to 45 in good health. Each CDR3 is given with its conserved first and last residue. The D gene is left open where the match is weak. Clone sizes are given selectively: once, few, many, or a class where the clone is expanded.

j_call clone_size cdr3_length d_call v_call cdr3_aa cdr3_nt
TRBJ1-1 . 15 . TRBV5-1 CASSPTGTLNTEAFF TGCGCCAGCAGCCCCACCGGGACCTTGAACACTGAAGCTTTCTTT
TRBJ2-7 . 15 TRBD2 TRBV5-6 CASSLVREITYEQYF TGTGCCAGCAGCTTGGTGCGGGAGATCACCTACGAGCAGTACTTC
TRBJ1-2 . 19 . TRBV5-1 CASSPRSYRRTDPNYGYTF TGCGCCAGCAGCCCCCGAAGCTACAGGAGGACAGATCCTAACTATGGCTACACCTTC
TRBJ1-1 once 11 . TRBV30 CAWNLVAEAFF TGTGCCTGGAATCTTGTTGCTGAAGCTTTCTTT
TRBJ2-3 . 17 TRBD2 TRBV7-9 CASSFELAGVKTDTQYF TGTGCCAGCAGCTTCGAGCTAGCGGGAGTGAAGACAGATACGCAGTATTTT
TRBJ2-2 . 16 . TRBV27 CASSLSPGLVFGELFF TGTGCCAGCAGTTTATCGCCGGGGCTGGTATTCGGGGAGCTGTTTTTT
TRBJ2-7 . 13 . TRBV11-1 CASSLTETYEQYF TGTGCCAGCAGCCTCACTGAAACCTACGAGCAGTACTTC
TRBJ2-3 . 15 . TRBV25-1 CASSEGAGHGDTQYF TGTGCCAGCAGTGAAGGAGCGGGTCACGGGGATACGCAGTATTTT
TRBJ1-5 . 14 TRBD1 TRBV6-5 CASSIRQGDQPQHF TGTGCCAGCAGTATACGACAGGGCGATCAGCCCCAGCATTTT
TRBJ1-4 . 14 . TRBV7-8 CASSLVYGNEKLFF TGTGCCAGCAGCTTAGTGTACGGTAATGAAAAACTGTTTTTT
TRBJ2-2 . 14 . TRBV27 CASSLDFSTGELFF TGTGCCAGCAGTTTGGACTTTTCCACCGGGGAGCTGTTTTTT
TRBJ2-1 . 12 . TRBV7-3 CASSLTVNEQFF TGTGCCAGCAGCTTAACGGTCAATGAGCAGTTCTTC
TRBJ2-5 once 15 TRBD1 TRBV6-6 CASSYLSRDRETQYF TGTGCCAGCAGTTACCTTAGCCGGGACAGGGAGACCCAGTACTTC
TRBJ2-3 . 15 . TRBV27 CASSLAAGGTDTQYF TGTGCCAGCAGTTTAGCGGCAGGGGGCACAGATACGCAGTATTTT
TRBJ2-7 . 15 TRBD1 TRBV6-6 CASSYGTGGPHEQYF TGTGCCAGCAGTTACGGGACAGGGGGCCCCCACGAGCAGTACTTC
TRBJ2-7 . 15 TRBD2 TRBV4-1 CASSQRTSGMYEQYF TGCGCCAGCAGCCAAAGGACTAGCGGGATGTACGAGCAGTACTTC
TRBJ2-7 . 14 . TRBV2 CASSENGLPYEQYF TGTGCCAGCAGTGAAAACGGGCTTCCCTACGAGCAGTACTTC
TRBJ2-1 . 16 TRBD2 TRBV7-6 CASSPGVEREPHEQFF TGTGCCAGCAGCCCGGGGGTTGAGCGGGAGCCCCATGAGCAGTTCTTC
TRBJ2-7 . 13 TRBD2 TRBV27 CASSLMAGGTTIF TGTGCCAGCAGTTTAATGGCGGGCGGGACTACTATTTTC
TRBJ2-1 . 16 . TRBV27 CASSFGAGWGGGEQFF TGTGCCAGCAGTTTTGGGGCTGGATGGGGTGGGGGTGAGCAGTTCTTC
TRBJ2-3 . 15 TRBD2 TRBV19 CASSLSGTSTDTQYF TGTGCCAGTAGCCTTAGCGGGACTAGCACAGATACGCAGTATTTT
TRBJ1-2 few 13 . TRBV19 CASSYGSSYGYTF TGTGCCAGTAGCTACGGGTCTAGCTATGGCTACACCTTC
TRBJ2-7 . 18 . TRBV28 CASSLFYTLWTDLSEQYF TGTGCCAGCAGTTTATTCTATACTTTGTGGACAGACCTCTCTGAGCAGTACTTC
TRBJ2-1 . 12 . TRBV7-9 CASSPLGGEQFF TGTGCCAGCAGCCCGCTTGGGGGTGAGCAGTTCTTC
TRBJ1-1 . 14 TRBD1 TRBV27 CASSKRTGNTEAFF TGTGCCAGCAGCAAAAGGACAGGGAACACTGAAGCTTTCTTT
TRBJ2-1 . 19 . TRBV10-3 CAISQRRPRRPGAYNEQFF TGTGCCATCAGCCAACGTCGCCCCCGAAGGCCTGGGGCCTACAATGAGCAGTTCTTC
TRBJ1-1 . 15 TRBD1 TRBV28 CASSWTGTMNTEAFF TGTGCCAGCAGCTGGACAGGGACTATGAACACTGAAGCTTTCTTT
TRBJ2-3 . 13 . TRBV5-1 CASSLDDPDNQYF TGCGCCAGCAGCTTGGACGATCCCGACAACCAGTATTTT
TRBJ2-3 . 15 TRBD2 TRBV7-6 CASSYKRGVPDTQYF TGTGCCAGCAGCTATAAGCGGGGGGTCCCAGATACGCAGTATTTT
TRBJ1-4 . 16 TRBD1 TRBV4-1 CASSQVTGGYNEKLFF TGCGCCAGCAGCCAAGTCACAGGGGGTTACAATGAAAAACTGTTTTTT
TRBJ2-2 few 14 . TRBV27 CASSLGSRTRELFF TGTGCCAGCAGTTTAGGGAGTCGAACCCGGGAGCTGTTTTTT
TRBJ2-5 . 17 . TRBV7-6 CASSSDVASVYQETQYF TGTGCCAGCAGCTCAGACGTGGCCTCCGTTTACCAAGAGACCCAGTACTTC
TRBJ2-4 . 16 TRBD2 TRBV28 CASSVLAEKAKNIQYF TGTGCCAGCAGCGTACTAGCGGAGAAAGCCAAAAACATTCAGTACTTC
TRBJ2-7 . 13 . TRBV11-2 CASSLMEAEEQYF TGTGCCAGCAGCTTAATGGAAGCGGAGGAGCAGTACTTC
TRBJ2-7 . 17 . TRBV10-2 CASMTEYGRERSYEQYF TGCGCCAGCATGACTGAGTACGGGCGGGAAAGGTCCTACGAGCAGTACTTC
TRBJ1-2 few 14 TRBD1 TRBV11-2 CASRDDRGFYGYTF TGTGCCAGCAGAGATGACAGGGGATTCTATGGCTACACCTTC
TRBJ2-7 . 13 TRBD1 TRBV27 CASSSDRDRRRHF TGTGCCAGCAGTTCCGACCGGGACAGGCGGCGCCACTTC
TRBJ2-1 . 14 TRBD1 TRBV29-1 CSGAGTGGYNEQFF TGCAGTGGTGCCGGGACAGGGGGCTACAATGAGCAGTTCTTC
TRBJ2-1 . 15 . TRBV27 CASSPIPPHYNEQFF TGTGCCAGCAGTCCTATTCCACCCCACTACAATGAGCAGTTCTTC
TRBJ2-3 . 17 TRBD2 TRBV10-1 CASSESIAGGPSDTQYF TGCGCCAGCAGTGAGTCTATAGCGGGAGGGCCCTCAGATACGCAGTATTTT
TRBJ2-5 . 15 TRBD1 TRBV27 CASSFGTGGRETQYF TGTGCCAGCAGTTTTGGTACAGGGGGCCGGGAGACCCAGTACTTC
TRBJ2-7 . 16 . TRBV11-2 CASSPTTREAGYEQYF TGTGCCAGCAGCCCGACCACCAGGGAAGCTGGCTACGAGCAGTACTTC
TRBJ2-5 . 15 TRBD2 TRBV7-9 CASTASPSGQETQYF TGTGCCAGCACCGCGAGTCCTAGCGGCCAAGAGACCCAGTACTTC
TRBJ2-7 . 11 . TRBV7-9 CASSFTYEQYF TGTGCCAGCAGCTTTACTTACGAGCAGTACTTC